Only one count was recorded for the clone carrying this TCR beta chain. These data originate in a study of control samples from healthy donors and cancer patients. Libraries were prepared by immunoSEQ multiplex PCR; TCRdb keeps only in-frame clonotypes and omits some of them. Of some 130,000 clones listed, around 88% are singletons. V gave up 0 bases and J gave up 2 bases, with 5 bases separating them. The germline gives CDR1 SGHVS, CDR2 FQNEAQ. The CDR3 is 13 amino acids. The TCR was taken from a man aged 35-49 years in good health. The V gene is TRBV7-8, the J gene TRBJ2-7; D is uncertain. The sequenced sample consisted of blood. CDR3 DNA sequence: TGTGCCAGCAGCTTAGCAGGGACCTACGAGCAGTACTTC. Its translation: CASSLAGTYEQYF.